The sequence of this T cell receptor (beta chain) was determined in a study of long-term antiretroviral therapy in people with HIV. Deletions cut 4 bases from V and 8 bases from J, with 19 bases between. The germline CDR1 and CDR2 sequences are SGHNT and YYREEE (reference sequence). The CDR3 contains 16 residues. Worth noting for this clone: Its antigen is still unknown.

Assay version v3.0 of immunoSEQ was used, and it was run at survey level. Some clones are missing from TCRdb's copy, which holds only in-frame ones; the method was immunoSEQ multiplex PCR. The data show roughly 19,000 clones, with 82% seen just once and over 8.5% held by the top ten. Notes on the study in general: Pre-ART clonal expansions dominated every time point's repertoire.

This specimen was unsorted PBMCs, taken around 2.4 years after starting antiretroviral therapy. The chain carries TRBV5-4 and TRBJ1-6; TRBD1 might be the D (5 bases). The clonotype originates from a man aged 40-49 years with HIV. Here the CDR3 reads CASSAYFRDRDSPLHF. The CDR3 coding sequence is TGTGCCAGCAGCGCTTATTTCCGGGACCGCGATTCACCCCTCCACTTT.